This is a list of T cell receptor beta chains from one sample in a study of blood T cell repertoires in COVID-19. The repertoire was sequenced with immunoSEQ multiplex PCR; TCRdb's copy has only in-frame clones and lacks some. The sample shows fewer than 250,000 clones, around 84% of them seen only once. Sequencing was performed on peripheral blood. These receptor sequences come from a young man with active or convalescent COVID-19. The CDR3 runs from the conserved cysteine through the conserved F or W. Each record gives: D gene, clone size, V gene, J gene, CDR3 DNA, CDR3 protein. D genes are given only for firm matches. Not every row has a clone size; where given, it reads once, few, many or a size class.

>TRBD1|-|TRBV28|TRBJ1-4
TGTGCCAGCAGCCCCATTCCGGGACAGCCCGTGGTTAAGGAAAAACTGTTTTTT
CASSPIPGQPVVKEKLFF
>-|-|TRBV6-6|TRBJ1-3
TGTGCCAGTCGGGGACACGACTCTGGAAACACCATATATTTT
CASRGHDSGNTIYF
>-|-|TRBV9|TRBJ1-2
TGTGCCAGCAGTCCCGAAGGCGGTGGATATGGCTACACCTTC
CASSPEGGGYGYTF
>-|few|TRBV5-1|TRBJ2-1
TGCGCCAGCAGCACAGCCCGGGGTGAGCAGTTCTTC
CASSTARGEQFF
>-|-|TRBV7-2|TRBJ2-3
TGTGCCAGCAGCTTGACACCCTGGTCTCTTAGCACAGATACGCAGTATTTT
CASSLTPWSLSTDTQYF
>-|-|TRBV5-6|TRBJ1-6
TGTGCCAGCAGCCGGAGCCATAGCGGTTCACCCCTCCACTTT
CASSRSHSGSPLHF
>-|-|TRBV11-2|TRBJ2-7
TGTGCCAGCAGCTTAGAAACAGCATCCTACGAGCAGTACTTC
CASSLETASYEQYF
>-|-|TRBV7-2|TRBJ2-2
TGTGCCAGCAGCTTAGTTGGTAGCGGGAACACCGGGGAGCTGTTTTTT
CASSLVGSGNTGELFF
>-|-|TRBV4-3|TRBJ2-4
TGCGCCAGCAGCCAAGTCGTAACTACGATAAACATTCAGTACTTC
CASSQVVTTINIQYF
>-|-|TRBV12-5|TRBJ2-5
TGTGCTAGTGGGTCAGGTGGAAAAATGGAGACCCAGTACTTC
CASGSGGKMETQYF
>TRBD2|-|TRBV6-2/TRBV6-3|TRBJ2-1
TGTGCCAGCAGTTACTCTAAGACTAGCGGGGGGCTCACTGAGCAGTTCTTC
CASSYSKTSGGLTEQFF
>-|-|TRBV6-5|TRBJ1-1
TGTGCCACCGCCGCGGGCGGAACAGTGACTGAAGCTTTCTTT
CATAAGGTVTEAFF
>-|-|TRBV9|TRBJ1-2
TGTGCCAGCAGCCCCGGCGGGGACAACTATGGCTACACCTTC
CASSPGGDNYGYTF
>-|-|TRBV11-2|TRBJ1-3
TGTGCCAGCAGCTTTTTGGGGGGCTCTGGAAACACCATATATTTT
CASSFLGGSGNTIYF
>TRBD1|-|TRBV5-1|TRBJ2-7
TGCGCCAGCAGCCCCGGGACAGGGGAGTACGAGCAGTACTTC
CASSPGTGEYEQYF
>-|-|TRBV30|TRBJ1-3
TGTGCCTGGAGTGTACGGGCGGGGGTGCGCCGTGGAAACACCATATATTTT
CAWSVRAGVRRGNTIYF
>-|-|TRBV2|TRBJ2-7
TGTGCCAGCAGTGGAGGGCAGGGGAGATACGAGCAGTACTTC
CASSGGQGRYEQYF
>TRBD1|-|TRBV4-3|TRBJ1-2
TGCGCCAGCAGCCAAGATCTAGGGGCCCCGGGACAGGGAGATTTGGTCGCCTTC
CASSQDLGAPGQGDLVAF
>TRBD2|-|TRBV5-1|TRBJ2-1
TGCGCCAGCAGCGGGGGACTAGCGGGAGCAGGCCACAATGAGCAGTTCTTC
CASSGGLAGAGHNEQFF
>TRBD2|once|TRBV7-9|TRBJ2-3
TGTGCCAGCAGCCCACATAAGCGGGGGGCCCCGGCTAGCACAGATACGCAGTATTTT
CASSPHKRGAPASTDTQYF
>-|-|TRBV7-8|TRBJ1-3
TGTGCCAGCAGCTTAGCGGGGGGACCCTTCAACACCATATATTTT
CASSLAGGPFNTIYF
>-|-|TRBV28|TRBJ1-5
TGTGCCAGCAGTTTGTATGGGGCACCGCGAAATCAGCCCCAGCATTTT
CASSLYGAPRNQPQHF